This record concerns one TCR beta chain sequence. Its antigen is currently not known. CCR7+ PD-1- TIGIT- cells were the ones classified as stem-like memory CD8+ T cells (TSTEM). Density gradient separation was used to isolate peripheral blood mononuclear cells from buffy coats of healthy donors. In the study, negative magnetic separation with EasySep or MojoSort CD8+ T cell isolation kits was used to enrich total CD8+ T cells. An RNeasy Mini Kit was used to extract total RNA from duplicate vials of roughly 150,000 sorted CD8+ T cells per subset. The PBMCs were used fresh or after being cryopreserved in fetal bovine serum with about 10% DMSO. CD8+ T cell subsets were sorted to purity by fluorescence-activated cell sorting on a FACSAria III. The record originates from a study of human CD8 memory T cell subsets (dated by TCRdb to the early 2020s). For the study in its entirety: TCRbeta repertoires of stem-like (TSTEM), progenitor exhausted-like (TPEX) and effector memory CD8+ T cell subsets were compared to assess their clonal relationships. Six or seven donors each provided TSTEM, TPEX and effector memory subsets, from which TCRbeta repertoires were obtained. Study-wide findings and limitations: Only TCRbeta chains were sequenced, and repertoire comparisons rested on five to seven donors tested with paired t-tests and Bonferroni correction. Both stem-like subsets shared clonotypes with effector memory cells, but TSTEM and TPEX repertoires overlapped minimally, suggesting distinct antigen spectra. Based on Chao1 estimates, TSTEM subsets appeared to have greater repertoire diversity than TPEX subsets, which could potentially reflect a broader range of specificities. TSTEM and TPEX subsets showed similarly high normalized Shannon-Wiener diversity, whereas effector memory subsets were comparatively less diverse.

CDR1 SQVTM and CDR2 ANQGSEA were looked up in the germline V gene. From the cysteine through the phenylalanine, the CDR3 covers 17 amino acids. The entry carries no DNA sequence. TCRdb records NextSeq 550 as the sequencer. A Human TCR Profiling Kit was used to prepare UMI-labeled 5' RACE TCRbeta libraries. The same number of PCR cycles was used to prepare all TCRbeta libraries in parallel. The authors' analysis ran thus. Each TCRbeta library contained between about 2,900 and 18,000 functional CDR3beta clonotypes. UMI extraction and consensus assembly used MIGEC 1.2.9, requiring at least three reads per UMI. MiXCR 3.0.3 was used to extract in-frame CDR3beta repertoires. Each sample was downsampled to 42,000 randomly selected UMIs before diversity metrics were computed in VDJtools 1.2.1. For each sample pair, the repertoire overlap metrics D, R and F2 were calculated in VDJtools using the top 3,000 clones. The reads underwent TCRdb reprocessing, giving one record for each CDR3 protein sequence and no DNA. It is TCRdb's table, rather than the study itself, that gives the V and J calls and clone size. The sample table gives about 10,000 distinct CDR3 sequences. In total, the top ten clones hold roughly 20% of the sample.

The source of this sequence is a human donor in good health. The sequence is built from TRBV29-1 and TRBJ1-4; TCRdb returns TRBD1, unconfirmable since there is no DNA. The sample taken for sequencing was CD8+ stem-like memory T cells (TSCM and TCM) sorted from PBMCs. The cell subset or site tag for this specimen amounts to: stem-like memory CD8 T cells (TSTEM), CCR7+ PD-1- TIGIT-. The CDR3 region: CSVEGGAFYSTNEKLFF. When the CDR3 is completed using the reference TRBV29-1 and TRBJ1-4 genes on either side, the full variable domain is SAVISQKPSRDICQRGTSLTIQCQVDSQVTMMFWYRQQPGQSLTLIATANQGSEATYESGFVIDKFPISRPNLTFSTLTVSNMSPEDSSIYLCSVEGGAFYSTNEKLFFGSGTQLSVL.